This TCR beta chain was sequenced during a study of beta chain features in type 1 diabetes listed by TCRdb under 2018. Looking at the study overall: Patients and healthy donors did not differ in mean age, gender distribution, total cell number or subset yield. Across all samples, approximately 100 million sorted cells were examined, and cell number per subset correlated strongly with RNA yield. In the study, recently diagnosed type 1 diabetes patients and matched healthy donors were compared on the TCRB repertoires of their sorted circulating CD4+ T cell subsets. Whereas all 30 or so donors provided naive and central memory subsets, regulatory and stem cell-like memory subsets were isolated from just 8 patients and roughly eight healthy donors.

This clone came up a few times. Its binding antigen is unknown. Per-nucleotide qualities are absent, and no much larger clonotype sits a single base away. Trimming removed 2 bases from V and 5 bases from J; the gene matches leave 8 bases unexplained. The CDR3 measures 15 amino acids from cysteine to phenylalanine. The sequence is cut down to CDR3 DNA, 45 bases in frame from base 1. Based on the germline V gene (reference sequence), the CDR1 and CDR2 sequences are MNHNY and SVGAGI. The entire isolated RNA was reverse transcribed using the High Capacity cDNA Reverse Transcription Kit, and thus expressed TCRB transcripts were sequenced. Naive, central memory and regulatory T cell samples underwent deep immunoSEQ sequencing, averaging roughly 3.3 million total reads per sample. Sorted cells were lysed in RLT buffer and RNA was extracted with DNase-treated RNeasy Micro or Mini kits, depending on cell number. To prevent cross-contamination, each cell subset was processed individually, whereas patient and healthy donor samples were processed jointly. TCRB sequences were amplified from cDNA with the immunoSEQ multiplex PCR, producing 87-bp fragments spanning the CDR3 region. The amplicons were sequenced using the Illumina HiSeq platform. The study's processing was this. Synthetic template baselines were used to correct PCR bias computationally, reads within Hamming distance 2 were collapsed, and singletons that could not be merged were discarded. By aligning reads against IMGT, V, D and J genes, CDR3 length, and insertions or deletions at six rearrangement sites were assigned. Within each subset, clonotype counts were normalized to sorted cell number, and only after that were true diversity and Gini coefficients computed with the tcR R package. Repertoire sharing was quantified using the overlap coefficient calculated on TCRB nucleotide sequences. TCRdb retrieved this table from immuneACCESS and kept in-frame rearrangements only. Not all clones are present; in checked studies, unresolved V genes account for under half, and no reason is known for the remainder. From that table come the V and J calls and clone size; the DNA was used to work out D and trimming. The sample data list 100,000 to 150,000 clones, and roughly 10% of these were observed just once. The ten largest clonotypes hold over 0.6% of the sample.

Findings and caveats that apply to the study as a whole: Type 1 diabetes patients showed a moderate but significant shortening of TCRB CDR3 length in all four CD4+ subsets. Naive, central memory and regulatory TCRB repertoires appeared to be more alike among patients than among healthy donors. Shorter templates might have been favored by PCR, but patient and control samples were amplified and corrected together, so both groups would have been affected equally by any skew. Because small numbers of individuals were included in the HLA sub-analyses, any influence of HLA type on TCRB rearrangement was left unresolved. Patients with type 1 diabetes made fewer insertions and deleted more nucleotides at VDJ recombination sites, implying thymic rearrangement abnormalities. Because cDNA rather than genomic DNA was sequenced, highly expressing activated cells could have been over-represented, although no difference in activation and CD3 levels was found between groups.

A single peripheral blood draw of roughly 0.11 L on average was collected from each donor into heparinised tubes. Naive, central memory, regulatory and stem cell-like memory CD4+ T cells were sorted on a BD FACSAria II using a panel including CD45RO, CCR7, CD25, CD127, CD95 and CD27. Purity was above 98% for every sorted population. PBMCs were isolated right away by Lymphoprep density gradient centrifugation and were stained directly, without culture. Samples were stained and sorted in pairs, with one healthy donor and one patient per experiment, so that batch effects were minimized. Material for sequencing was central memory CD4+ T cells from blood. Rearrangement joined TRBV6-6 to TRBJ2-7; TRBD1 lines up with 8 middle nucleotides. The sequence was collected from a man between 25 and 39 years old with type 1 diabetes. The CDR3 amino acid sequence is: CASSYRTGTDHEQYF. The DNA reads as follows: TGTGCCAGCAGTTACAGGACAGGGACTGACCACGAGCAGTACTTC.